Presented here are 27 T cell receptor beta chains from one specimen sequenced in a study of blood T cell repertoires in COVID-19. Repertoires were generated with immunoSEQ multiplex PCR, while TCRdb's copy carries only in-frame clones and drops some. This sample has about 480,000 clones, with 88% found just once. The sample consisted of PBMCs or T cells enriched from blood (not recorded which). The receptors stem from a woman in her thirties or forties who had recovered from COVID-19.

This chain joins TRBV5-4 and TRBJ1-1; D uncertain. Germline V gene sequence: CDR1 SGHNT, CDR2 YYREEE (reference sequence). This CDR3 is 15 amino acids long. Trimming shortened V by 4 bases and J by 1 base, and 14 bases separated the two germline ends. CDR3 loop: CASSQPYPGNTEAFF. The CDR3 DNA sequence: TGTGCCAGCAGCCAACCTTACCCGGGGAACACTGAAGCTTTCTTT.

The V gene is TRBV19, the J gene TRBJ1-5; 9 positions match TRBD1. Germline values: CDR1 LNHDA, CDR2 SQIVND (reference sequence). The V gene end was trimmed by 4 bases and the J gene end by 1 base; junction bases not matched to a gene: 5. The CDR3 length is 16 residues. CDR3: CASSTPGTGSNQPQHF. In DNA form, the CDR3 reads TGTGCCAGTAGTACACCCGGGACAGGGAGCAATCAGCCCCAGCATTTT. Full variable domain (rest looked up from reference TRBV19 and TRBJ1-5): DGGITQSPKYLFRKEGQNVTLSCEQNLNHDAMYWYRQDPGQGLRLIYYSQIVNDFQKGDIAEGYSVSREKKESFPLTVTSAQKNPTAFYLCASSTPGTGSNQPQHFGDGTRLSIL.

Only one count was recorded for this clone. The chain is built from TRBV7-2 and TRBJ1-1; D may be TRBD1 (5 bases). CDR3 length: 13 residues. Germline lookup yields CDR1 SGHTA and CDR2 FQGNSA. Trimming took off 5 bases at V and 11 bases at J, with 18 bases between the two ends. Here the CDR3 DNA reads TGTGCCAGCAGCAGAGACAGACGGGTCGTGGCTTTCTTT. As protein: CASSRDRRVVAFF.

The chain employs TRBV7-9 and TRBJ2-1, with TRBD2 matching 9 bases. Germline V CDR1 and CDR2: SEHNR, FQNEAQ (reference sequence). V lost 2 bases, J lost 4 bases, and 15 bases stayed unmatched. The CDR3 has 19 residues. CDR3 coding DNA: TGTGCCAGCAGCTTAAGCTCCTGGGGCGGGAGGGACGGATACAATGAGCAGTTCTTC. Translation gives CASSLSSWGGRDGYNEQFF.

The chain joins TRBV10-3 to TRBJ1-5; 9 bases are a match to TRBD1. Germline loops: CDR1 ENHRY, CDR2 SYGVKD. Germline trimming cut 7 bases from V and 0 bases from J; bases unmatched to any gene: 4. CDR3 size: 15 residues. This CDR3 is CAIKRTGDSNQPQHF. CDR3 in DNA: TGTGCCATCAAACGGACAGGGGATAGCAATCAGCCCCAGCATTTT.

This chain uses TRBV10-2 with TRBJ1-5, with 10 bases fitting TRBD1. The germline V gene encodes CDR1 WSHSY and CDR2 SAAADI. J gave up 7 bases and V 7 bases, and 10 bases lay outside the gene matches. CDR3 length equals 15 residues. The CDR3 nucleotides are TGCGCCAGCACCGGAGACAGGGGGCAAAAACAGCCCCAGCATTTT. This encodes CASTGDRGQKQPQHF.

With respect to this clone: The same CDR3 also results from other DNA sequences found in this sample. The rearrangement uses TRBV12-3 or TRBV12-4 and TRBJ1-2; the D gene is possibly TRBD1 (6 bases). V was pared by 3 bases and J by 3 bases, with 8 bases between. This CDR3 spans 13 amino acids. This CDR3 is CASSLQGYYGYTF. The CDR3 nucleotides read TGTGCCAGCAGTTTGCAGGGGTACTATGGCTACACCTTC.

The rearrangement links TRBV5-1 to TRBJ2-7; the match to TRBD1 covers 9 bases. Germline trimming cut 4 bases from V and 2 bases from J; bases unmatched to any gene: 19. The CDR3 is made up of 19 amino acids. Germline values: CDR1 SGHRS, CDR2 YFSETQ. CDR3 region: CASSLGWGQGIPSAYEQYF. DNA of the CDR3: TGCGCCAGCAGCCTAGGATGGGGACAGGGCATACCATCCGCCTACGAGCAGTACTTC.

The V call is TRBV18, the J call TRBJ2-1, with 7 positions matching TRBD1. There are 17 residues in the CDR3. Trimming removed 3 bases from V and 5 bases from J; junction bases left unmatched: 13. Germline CDR1 and CDR2: KGHSH and LQKENI. This CDR3 is CASSPSIAGTENNEQFF. The CDR3 nucleotides read TGTGCCAGCTCACCTTCAATTGCCGGGACAGAGAACAATGAGCAGTTCTTC.

The V and J genes are TRBV30 and TRBJ1-1; TRBD1 aligns across 7 bases. The V gene end was trimmed by 5 bases and the J gene end by 0 bases; junction bases not matched to a gene: 3. Looked up from germline, CDR1 is GTSNPN and CDR2 is SVGIG (reference sequence). The CDR3 is made up of 13 amino acids. Written as DNA, the CDR3 is TGTGCCTGGGACAGGGTCATGAACACTGAAGCTTTCTTT. Amino acid sequence: CAWDRVMNTEAFF.

Notes on this clone: The sample holds other DNA sequences that translate to the same CDR3. The genes are TRBV30 and TRBJ1-4, with 10 nucleotides matching TRBD1. Per the germline V gene, CDR1 is GTSNPN and CDR2 is SVGIG (reference sequence). The CDR3 has 14 residues. V lost 2 bases to trimming and J lost 6 bases; unmatched junction nucleotides: 3. The CDR3 here is CAWSRTGGDEKLFF. The CDR3 nucleotides read TGTGCCTGGAGTAGGACAGGGGGGGATGAAAAACTGTTTTTT.

This clone appeared once. The chain couples TRBV4-3 to TRBJ2-3, with 9 bases fitting TRBD2. Germline V gene sequence: CDR1 LGHNA, CDR2 YSLEER. Trimming removed 0 bases from V and 11 bases from J; junction bases left unmatched: 12. The CDR3 runs to 16 residues. DNA of the CDR3: TGCGCCAGCAGCCAAGATAGGTGGCGGGAGGGCGGTGGGCAGTATTTT. The encoded protein is CASSQDRWREGGGQYF.

Of note for this clone: Additional DNA sequences in this sample encode the identical CDR3. The chain recombines TRBV12-3 or TRBV12-4 with TRBJ2-5; D is ambiguous. This CDR3 is built from 13 residues. The V end lost 3 bases, the J end lost 5 bases, and 10 bases lay between the germline ends. This CDR3 reads CASSFSGRETQYF. The CDR3 DNA reads TGTGCCAGCAGTTTTTCAGGAAGGGAGACCCAGTACTTC.

The gene calls are TRBV6-2 or TRBV6-3 and TRBJ1-2; D is perhaps TRBD1 (6 bases). CDR1 is MNHEY, CDR2 SVGEGT, per germline. This CDR3 has 12 amino acids. The V end was cut by 3 bases, the J end by 6 bases, with 8 bases between. Here the CDR3 reads CASSYSGDGYTF. For the CDR3, the DNA is TGTGCCAGCAGTTATTCAGGGGATGGCTACACCTTC.

The V call is TRBV7-9, the J call TRBJ1-2, with no clear D. CDR1 is SEHNR, CDR2 FQNEAQ, per germline (reference sequence). CDR3 length: 13 amino acids. Trimming took 1 base from V and 1 from J, leaving 4 bases between them. The CDR3 protein is CASSLVSNYGYTF. The CDR3 coding sequence is TGTGCCAGCAGCTTAGTCAGTAACTATGGCTACACCTTC.

The V call is TRBV7-2, the J call TRBJ2-7, with 10 positions matching TRBD1. Germline assignment: CDR1 SGHTA and CDR2 FQGNSA. The J segment lost 6 bases and the V segment lost 4 bases, leaving 6 bases of the junction unmatched. This CDR3 has 14 residues. DNA for the CDR3: TGTGCCAGCAGCTCGACAGGGGGCATGGGCGAGCAGTACTTC. Translated, it gives CASSSTGGMGEQYF.

A word on this clone: No conserved phenylalanine or tryptophan is present at the end of the CDR3, so a read error is the likely explanation. The DNA is left out, because the CDR3 cannot be placed on it with certainty; the CDR3 is given as TCRdb lists it. J is TRBJ1-1 and V is TRBV15; TRBD1 is the table's D call, not checked against the DNA. From its first to its last residue, the CDR3 has 11 amino acids. CDR1 LNHNV and CDR2 YYDKDF come from the germline V gene (reference sequence). CDR3 protein: CATSRDGDRVS.

The CDR3 DNA reads TGTGCCAGCAGCCAAGGAATCCTAGCGGGAGGGCCGGAAGAGACCCAGTACTTC. Its translation is CASSQGILAGGPEETQYF. The chain joins TRBV3-1 (or the pseudogene TRBV3-2) to TRBJ2-5; the match to TRBD2 covers 12 bases. The V gene end was trimmed by 1 base and the J gene end by 3 bases; junction bases not matched to a gene: 9. CDR3 length: 18 residues. In germline, CDR1 is LGHDT, CDR2 YNNKEL (reference sequence).

This clone was detected only a few times. V is TRBV28 and J is TRBJ1-2; D remains unclear. The CDR3 is 14 amino acids. The germline CDR1 and CDR2 sequences are MDHEN and SYDVKM. V lost 2 bases and J lost 3, with 10 bases in between. CDR3 amino acids: CASSLNPRDYGYTF. In DNA, the CDR3 is TGTGCCAGCAGTTTAAACCCCCGCGACTATGGCTACACCTTC.

CDR3 nucleotide sequence: TGTGCTAGTGGTTGGACGGGACAGGGACTAACTCGTGGGTATAATGAGCAGTTCTTC. Its protein is CASGWTGQGLTRGYNEQFF. The rearrangement uses TRBV12-5 and TRBJ2-1; 9 positions agree with TRBD1. The J segment lost 7 bases and the V segment lost 4 bases, leaving 20 bases of the junction unmatched. The CDR3 covers 19 residues. Germline V CDR1 and CDR2: LGHNT, FRNRAP.

J is TRBJ1-2 and V is TRBV19; D is perhaps TRBD1 (5 bases). The length of the CDR3 is 15 residues. From germline, CDR1 is LNHDA and CDR2 SQIVND (reference sequence). Trimming took off 1 base at V and 5 bases at J, with 14 bases between the two ends. The CDR3 nucleotides read TGTGCCAGTAGTATAGGGGGCAGGGTTTCGTATGGCTACACCTTC. This sequence encodes CASSIGGRVSYGYTF. Full variable domain (remainder filled in from reference TRBV19 and TRBJ1-2): DGGITQSPKYLFRKEGQNVTLSCEQNLNHDAMYWYRQDPGQGLRLIYYSQIVNDFQKGDIAEGYSVSREKKESFPLTVTSAQKNPTAFYLCASSIGGRVSYGYTFGSGTRLTVV.

The V gene is TRBV7-8, the J gene TRBJ1-1; 8 bases line up with TRBD1. V lost 6 bases and J lost 3; bases outside the gene matches: 18. Germline V CDR1 and CDR2: SGHVS, FQNEAQ. The CDR3 spans 18 residues. For the CDR3, the DNA is TGTGCCAGCAGTACCCGGCCAGGGGACAGGTTTTCCCACACTGAAGCTTTCTTT. Translated: CASSTRPGDRFSHTEAFF.

The chain uses TRBV9 and TRBJ1-1; D is possibly TRBD1 (6 bases). The CDR3 has 15 amino acids. Trimming pared 2 bases from V and 0 bases from J, leaving 11 bases between. Germline loops: CDR1 SGDLS, CDR2 YYNGEE. The CDR3 spells CASSVSGHLNTEAFF. In nucleotides, the CDR3 is TGTGCCAGCAGCGTGTCGGGACATTTGAACACTGAAGCTTTCTTT.

This rearrangement joins TRBV15 to TRBJ2-1; D is perhaps TRBD1 (5 bases). The V gene's germline CDR1 is LNHNV and CDR2 YYDKDF (reference sequence). The CDR3 sequence is 14 residues long. Trimming pared 1 base from V and 6 bases from J, leaving 10 bases between. The DNA of the CDR3 is TGTGCCACCAGCAGAGCACTGGGGCTCAATGAGCAGTTCTTC. Translation gives CATSRALGLNEQFF.

The chain couples TRBV4-2 to TRBJ1-1; 8 nucleotides agree with TRBD1. The CDR3 runs to 15 residues. Germline V gene data show CDR1 as LGHNA and CDR2 as YNFKEQ. The V gene end was trimmed by 3 bases and the J gene end by 4 bases; junction bases not matched to a gene: 7. CDR3 region: CASSQYGTGGTEAFF. For the CDR3, the DNA is TGTGCCAGCAGCCAGTACGGGACAGGTGGCACTGAAGCTTTCTTT.

The chain employs TRBV11-3 and TRBJ2-7; 15 nucleotides match TRBD2. There are 16 residues in the CDR3. Trimming cost V 5 bases and J 4 bases; bases outside gene matches: 6. Germline CDR1 reads SGHNT; CDR2 reads YENEEA. CDR3 in DNA: TGTGCCAGCAGCCGGGGACTAGCGGGAGGAGAGTACGAGCAGTACTTC. Translated: CASSRGLAGGEYEQYF.

V usage is TRBV5-6 and J usage is TRBJ2-7, with TRBD2 identical over 8 bases. In germline, CDR1 is SGHDT, CDR2 YYEEEE. Trimming took 2 bases from V and 7 from J; bases not matched to a gene: 14. The CDR3 consists of 16 residues. The chain's CDR3 is CASSFLSGSRVREQYF. The CDR3 DNA is TGTGCCAGCAGCTTCCTAAGCGGGAGTCGGGTGAGGGAGCAGTACTTC.